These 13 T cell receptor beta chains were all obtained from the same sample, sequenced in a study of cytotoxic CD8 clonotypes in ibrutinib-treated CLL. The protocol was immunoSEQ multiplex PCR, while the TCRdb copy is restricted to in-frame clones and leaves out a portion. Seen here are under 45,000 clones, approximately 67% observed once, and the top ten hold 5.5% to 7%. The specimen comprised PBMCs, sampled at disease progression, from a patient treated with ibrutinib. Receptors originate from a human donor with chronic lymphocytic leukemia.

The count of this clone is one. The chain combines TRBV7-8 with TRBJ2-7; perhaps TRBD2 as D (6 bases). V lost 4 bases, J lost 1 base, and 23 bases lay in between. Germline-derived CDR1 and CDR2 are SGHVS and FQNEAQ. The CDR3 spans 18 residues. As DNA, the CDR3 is TGTGCCAGCAGCTCCATTCCCGGTAGCGGTATGGGTTCCTACGAGCAGTACTTC. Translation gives CASSSIPGSGMGSYEQYF.

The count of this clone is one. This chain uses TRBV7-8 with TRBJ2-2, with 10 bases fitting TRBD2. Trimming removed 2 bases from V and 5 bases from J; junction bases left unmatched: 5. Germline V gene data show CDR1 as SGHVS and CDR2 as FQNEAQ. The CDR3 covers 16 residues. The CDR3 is CASSLLAGVGTGELFF. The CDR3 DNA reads TGTGCCAGCAGCTTACTAGCGGGAGTCGGAACCGGGGAGCTGTTTTTT. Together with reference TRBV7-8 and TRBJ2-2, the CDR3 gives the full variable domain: GAGVSQSPRYKVAKRGQDVALRCDPISGHVSLFWYQQALGQGPEFLTYFQNEAQLDKSGLPSDRFFAERPEGSVSTLKIQRTQQEDSAVYLCASSLLAGVGTGELFFGEGSRLTVL.

This CDR3 reads CSVEQDRGWGYTF. DNA for the CDR3: TGCAGCGTTGAACAAGACAGGGGTTGGGGCTACACCTTC. The gene calls are TRBV29-1 and TRBJ1-2; TRBD1 matches 8 bases. This CDR3 spans 13 amino acids. Germline loops: CDR1 SQVTM, CDR2 ANQGSEA. J was trimmed by 8 bases and V by 2 bases; bases with no gene match: 7.

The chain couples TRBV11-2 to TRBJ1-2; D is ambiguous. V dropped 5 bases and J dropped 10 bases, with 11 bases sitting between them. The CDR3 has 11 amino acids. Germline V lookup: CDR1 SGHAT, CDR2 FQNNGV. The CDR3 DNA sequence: TGTGCCAGCAGCCCAGGACGGATCTACACCTTC. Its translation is CASSPGRIYTF.

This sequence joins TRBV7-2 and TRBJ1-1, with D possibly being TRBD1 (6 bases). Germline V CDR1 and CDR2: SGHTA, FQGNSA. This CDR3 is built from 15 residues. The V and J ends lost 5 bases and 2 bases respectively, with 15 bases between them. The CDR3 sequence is CASSKSGTTNTEAFF. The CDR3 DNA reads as TGTGCCAGCAGCAAATCCGGGACAACTAACACTGAAGCTTTCTTT.

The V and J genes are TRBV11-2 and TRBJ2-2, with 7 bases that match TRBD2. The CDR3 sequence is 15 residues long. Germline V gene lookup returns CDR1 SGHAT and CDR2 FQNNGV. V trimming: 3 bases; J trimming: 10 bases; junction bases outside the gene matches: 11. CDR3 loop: CASSLGGTQEEELFF. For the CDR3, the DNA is TGTGCCAGCAGCTTGGGAGGGACTCAGGAGGAGGAGCTGTTTTTT.

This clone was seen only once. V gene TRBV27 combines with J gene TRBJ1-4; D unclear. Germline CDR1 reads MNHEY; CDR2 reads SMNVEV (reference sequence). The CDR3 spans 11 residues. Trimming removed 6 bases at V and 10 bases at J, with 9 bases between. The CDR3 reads CASRSQGKLFF. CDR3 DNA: TGTGCCAGCAGGTCCCAAGGAAAACTGTTTTTT.

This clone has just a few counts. CDR3 loop: CSVVKGASRIGEQYF. The CDR3 bases are TGCAGCGTTGTTAAGGGGGCTAGTCGAATAGGCGAGCAGTACTTC. The rearrangement uses TRBV29-1 and TRBJ2-7, with 7 bases aligning to TRBD1. Losses at the gene ends were 4 bases for V and 6 bases for J; bases not matched to a gene: 15. The germline V gene has CDR1 SQVTM and CDR2 ANQGSEA. The CDR3 totals 15 residues.

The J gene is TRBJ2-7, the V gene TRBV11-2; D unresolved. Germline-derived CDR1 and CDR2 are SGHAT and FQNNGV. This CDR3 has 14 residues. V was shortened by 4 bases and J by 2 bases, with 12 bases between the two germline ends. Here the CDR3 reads CASSSETPAYEQYF. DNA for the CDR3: TGTGCCAGCAGCTCGGAAACACCGGCCTACGAGCAGTACTTC.

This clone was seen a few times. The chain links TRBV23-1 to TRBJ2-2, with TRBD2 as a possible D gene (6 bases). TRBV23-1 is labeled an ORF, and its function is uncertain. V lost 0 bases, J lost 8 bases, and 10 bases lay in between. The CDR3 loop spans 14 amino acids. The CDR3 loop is CASSQSGAGGELFF. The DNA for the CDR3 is TGCGCCAGCAGTCAATCTGGCGCGGGGGGGGAGCTGTTTTTT.

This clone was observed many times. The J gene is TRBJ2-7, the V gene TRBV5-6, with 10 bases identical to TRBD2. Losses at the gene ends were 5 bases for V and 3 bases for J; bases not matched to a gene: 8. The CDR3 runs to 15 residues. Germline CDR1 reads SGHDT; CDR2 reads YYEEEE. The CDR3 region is CASSSVTSGIYEQYF. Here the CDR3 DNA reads TGTGCCAGCAGTTCGGTCACTAGCGGGATCTACGAGCAGTACTTC.

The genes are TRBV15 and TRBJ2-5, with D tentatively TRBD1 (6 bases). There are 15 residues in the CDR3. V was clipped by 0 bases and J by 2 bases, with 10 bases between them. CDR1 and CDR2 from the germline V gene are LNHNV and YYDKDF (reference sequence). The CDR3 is CATSRDRQEQETQYF. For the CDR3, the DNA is TGTGCCACCAGCAGAGACAGACAGGAACAAGAGACCCAGTACTTC.

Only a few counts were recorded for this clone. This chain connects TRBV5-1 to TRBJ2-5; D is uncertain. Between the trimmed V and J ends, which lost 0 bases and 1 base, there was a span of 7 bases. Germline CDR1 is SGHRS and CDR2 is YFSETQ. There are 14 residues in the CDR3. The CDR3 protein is CASSLGGSQETQYF. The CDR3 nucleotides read TGCGCCAGCAGCTTGGGTGGTTCCCAAGAGACCCAGTACTTC. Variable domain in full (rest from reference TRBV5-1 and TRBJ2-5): KAGVTQTPRYLIKTRGQQVTLSCSPISGHRSVSWYQQTPGQGLQFLFEYFSETQRNKGNFPGRFSGRQFSNSRSEMNVSTLELGDSALYLCASSLGGSQETQYFGPGTRLLVL.